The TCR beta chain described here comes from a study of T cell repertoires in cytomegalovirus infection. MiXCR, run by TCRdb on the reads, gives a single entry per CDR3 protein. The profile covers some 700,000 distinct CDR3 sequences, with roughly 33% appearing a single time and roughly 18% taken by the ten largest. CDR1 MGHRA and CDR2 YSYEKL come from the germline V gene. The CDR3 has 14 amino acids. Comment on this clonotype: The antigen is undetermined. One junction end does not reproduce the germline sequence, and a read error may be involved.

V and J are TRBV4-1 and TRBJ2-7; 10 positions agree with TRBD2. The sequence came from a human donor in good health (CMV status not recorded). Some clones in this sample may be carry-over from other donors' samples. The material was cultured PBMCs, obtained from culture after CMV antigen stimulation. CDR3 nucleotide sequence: TGCGCCAGCAGGCAAGCCCCAGGACTAGCGGCACAGTACTTC. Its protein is CASRQAPGLAAQYF.